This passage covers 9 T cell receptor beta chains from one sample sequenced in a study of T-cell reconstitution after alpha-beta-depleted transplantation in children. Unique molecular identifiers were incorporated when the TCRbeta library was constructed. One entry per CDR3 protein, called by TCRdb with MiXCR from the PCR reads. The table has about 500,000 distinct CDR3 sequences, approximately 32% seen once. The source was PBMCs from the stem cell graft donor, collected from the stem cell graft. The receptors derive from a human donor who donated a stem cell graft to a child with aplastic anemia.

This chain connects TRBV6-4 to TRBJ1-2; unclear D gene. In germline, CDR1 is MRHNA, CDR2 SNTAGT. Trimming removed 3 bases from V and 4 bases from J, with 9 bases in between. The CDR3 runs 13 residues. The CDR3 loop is CASSDSAFYGYTF. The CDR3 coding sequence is TGTGCCAGCAGTGATTCAGCCTTCTATGGCTACACCTTC.

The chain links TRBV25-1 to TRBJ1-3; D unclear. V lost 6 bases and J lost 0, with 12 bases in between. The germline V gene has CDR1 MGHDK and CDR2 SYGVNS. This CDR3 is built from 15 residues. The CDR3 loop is CASSLPVGSGNTIYF. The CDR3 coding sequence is TGTGCCAGCAGCCTCCCGGTGGGCTCTGGAAACACCATATATTTT.

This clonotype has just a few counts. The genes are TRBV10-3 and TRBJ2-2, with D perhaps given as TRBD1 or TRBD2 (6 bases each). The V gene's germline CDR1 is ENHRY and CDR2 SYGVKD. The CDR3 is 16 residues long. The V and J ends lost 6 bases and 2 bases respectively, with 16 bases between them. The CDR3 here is CAISPRGGSNTGELFF. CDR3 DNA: TGTGCCATCAGCCCCAGGGGAGGCTCCAACACCGGGGAGCTGTTTTTT.

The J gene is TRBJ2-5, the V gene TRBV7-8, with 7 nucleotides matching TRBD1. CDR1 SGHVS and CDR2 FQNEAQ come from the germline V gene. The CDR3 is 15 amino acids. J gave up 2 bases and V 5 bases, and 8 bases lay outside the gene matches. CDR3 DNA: TGTGCCAGCAGCCTTGTGACAGGGAATCAAGAGACCCAGTACTTC. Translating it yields CASSLVTGNQETQYF.

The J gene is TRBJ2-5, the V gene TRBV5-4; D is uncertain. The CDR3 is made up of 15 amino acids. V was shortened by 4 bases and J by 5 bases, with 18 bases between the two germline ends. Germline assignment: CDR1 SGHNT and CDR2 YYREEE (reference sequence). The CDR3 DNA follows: TGTGCCAGCAGCCCTTTCCTGGGCTCCGGGGAGACCCAGTACTTC. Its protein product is CASSPFLGSGETQYF. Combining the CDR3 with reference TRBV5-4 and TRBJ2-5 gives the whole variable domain ETGVTQSPTHLIKTRGQQVTLRCSSQSGHNTVSWYQQALGQGPQFIFQYYREEENGRGNFPPRFSGLQFPNYSSELNVNALELDDSALYLCASSPFLGSGETQYFGPGTRLLVL.

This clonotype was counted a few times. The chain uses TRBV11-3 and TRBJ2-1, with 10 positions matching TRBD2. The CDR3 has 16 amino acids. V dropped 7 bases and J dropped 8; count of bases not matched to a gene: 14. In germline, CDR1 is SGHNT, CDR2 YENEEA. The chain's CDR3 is CASKRAGGPVPDEQFF. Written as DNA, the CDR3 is TGTGCCAGCAAAAGAGCGGGAGGGCCGGTTCCGGATGAGCAGTTCTTC.

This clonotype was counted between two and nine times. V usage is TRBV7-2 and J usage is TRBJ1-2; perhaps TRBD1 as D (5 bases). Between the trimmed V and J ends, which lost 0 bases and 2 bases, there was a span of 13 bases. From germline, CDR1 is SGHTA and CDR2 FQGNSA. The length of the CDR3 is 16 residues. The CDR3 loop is CASSLAGLPPNYGYTF. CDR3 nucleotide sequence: TGTGCCAGCAGCTTAGCGGGACTCCCGCCAAACTATGGCTACACCTTC.

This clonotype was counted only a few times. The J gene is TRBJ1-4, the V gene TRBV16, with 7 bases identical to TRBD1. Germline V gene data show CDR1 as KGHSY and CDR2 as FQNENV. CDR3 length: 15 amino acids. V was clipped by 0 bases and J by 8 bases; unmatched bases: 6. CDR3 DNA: TGTGCCAGCAGCCAATCGAAGGGGGCTTTGGAAAAACTGTTTTTT. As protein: CASSQSKGALEKLFF.

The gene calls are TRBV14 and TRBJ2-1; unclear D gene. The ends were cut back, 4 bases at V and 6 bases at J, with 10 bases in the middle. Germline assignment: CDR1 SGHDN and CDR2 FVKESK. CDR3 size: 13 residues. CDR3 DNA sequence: TGTGCCAGCAGCCGAGTCCCCGGCAATGAGCAGTTCTTC. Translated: CASSRVPGNEQFF. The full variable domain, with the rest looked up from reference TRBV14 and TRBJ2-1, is EAGVTQFPSHSVIEKGQTVTLRCDPISGHDNLYWYRRVMGKEIKFLLHFVKESKQDESGMPNNRFLAERTGGTYSTLKVQPAELEDSGVYFCASSRVPGNEQFFGPGTRLTVL.